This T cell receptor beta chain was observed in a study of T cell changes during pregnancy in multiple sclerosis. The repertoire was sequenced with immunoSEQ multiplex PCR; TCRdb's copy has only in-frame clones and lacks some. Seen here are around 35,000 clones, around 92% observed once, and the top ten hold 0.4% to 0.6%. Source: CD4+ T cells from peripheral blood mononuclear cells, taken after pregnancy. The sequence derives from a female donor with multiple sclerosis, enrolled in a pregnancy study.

CDR3 region: CASSTINSGNTIYF. In DNA form, the CDR3 reads TGTGCCAGTAGTACTATAAACTCTGGAAACACCATATATTTT. The V call is TRBV19, the J call TRBJ1-3; no firm D call. The CDR3 is 14 residues long. The V gene's germline CDR1 is LNHDA and CDR2 SQIVND (reference sequence). V was shortened by 4 bases and J by 0 bases, with 7 bases between the two germline ends.